A selection of T cell receptor beta chains follows, all from one sample in a study of blood T cell repertoires in COVID-19. Clones were read by immunoSEQ multiplex PCR, and TCRdb kept only the in-frame ones, dropping some. Among about 46,000 clones listed, over 75% were seen once. Sequenced material: peripheral blood. Source of these receptors: a human donor in a cohort sampled during active COVID-19. The donor label of this sample is uncertain. CDR3s include the opening cysteine and the closing phenylalanine or tryptophan. The D gene is left open where the match is weak. Rows give clone size only sometimes, using once, few, many, or a class for an expanded clone.

DNA: TGTGCCAGCAGCTTTGCAGGGTTGAACACTGAAGCTTTCTTT; CDR3: CASSFAGLNTEAFF; V: TRBV5-6; size: -; D: -; J: TRBJ1-1
DNA: TGTGCCAGCAGCCCCCCGGGGCGGGGGGGCAATGAGCAGTTCTTC; CDR3: CASSPPGRGGNEQFF; V: TRBV7-2; size: -; D: TRBD2; J: TRBJ2-1
DNA: TGTGCCAGCAGTTTGCGTGTGGGGCCAGATACGCAGTATTTT; CDR3: CASSLRVGPDTQYF; V: TRBV28; size: -; D: -; J: TRBJ2-3
DNA: TGTGCCAGCAGCGAGGGACAGGCTTTCTCCTATAATTCACCCCTCCACTTT; CDR3: CASSEGQAFSYNSPLHF; V: TRBV4-2; size: -; D: TRBD1; J: TRBJ1-6
DNA: TGTGCCAGCAGGCCCGGGACAGGGGTCTATGGCTACACCTTC; CDR3: CASRPGTGVYGYTF; V: TRBV2; size: once; D: TRBD1; J: TRBJ1-2
DNA: TGTGCCAGCAGGGAGGGACCCACCGAAGAGTACTTC; CDR3: CASREGPTEEYF; V: TRBV28; size: -; D: -; J: TRBJ2-7
DNA: TGTGCCAGCAGCGCCCTCGGTAGCGGGGGCTCTAAACAAGAGACCCAGTACTTC; CDR3: CASSALGSGGSKQETQYF; V: TRBV7-8; size: -; D: TRBD2; J: TRBJ2-5
DNA: TGTGCCAGCAGTGAACCGGCAGGGGGAAACAATTCACCCCTCCACTTT; CDR3: CASSEPAGGNNSPLHF; V: TRBV6-1; size: -; D: TRBD1; J: TRBJ1-6
DNA: TGTGCCAGCAGAGGCTCAGGAGGGACCTACGAGCAGTACTTC; CDR3: CASRGSGGTYEQYF; V: TRBV27; size: -; D: -; J: TRBJ2-7
DNA: TGTGCCAGCAGTAGGGACAAGTCAAATTCACCCCTCCACTTT; CDR3: CASSRDKSNSPLHF; V: TRBV2; size: -; D: -; J: TRBJ1-6
DNA: TGTGCCAGCTCACCAGGGTACGCGGGCAATGAGCAGTTCTTC; CDR3: CASSPGYAGNEQFF; V: TRBV18; size: -; D: -; J: TRBJ2-1
DNA: TGTGCCACCAGCAGAGCAGGTCAGGGGAACACCGGGGAGCTGTTTTTT; CDR3: CATSRAGQGNTGELFF; V: TRBV15; size: few; D: -; J: TRBJ2-2
DNA: TGTGCCAGCAGCCAAGATGTAAGCGGGGGGCGAATCGAGCAGTTCTTC; CDR3: CASSQDVSGGRIEQFF; V: TRBV4-2; size: -; D: TRBD2; J: TRBJ2-1
DNA: TGTGCCAGCAGCGGTAGGGACGGGGGTAACCCGACGGATACGCAGTATTTT; CDR3: CASSGRDGGNPTDTQYF; V: TRBV7-9; size: -; D: -; J: TRBJ2-3
DNA: TGCGCCAGCAGCTTGGGGGCCTCACCAACTAATGAAAAACTGTTTTTT; CDR3: CASSLGASPTNEKLFF; V: TRBV5-1; size: once; D: -; J: TRBJ1-4
DNA: TGTGCCAGCAGTAGACAGGGAAACTATGGCTACACCTTC; CDR3: CASSRQGNYGYTF; V: TRBV27; size: -; D: TRBD1; J: TRBJ1-2
DNA: TGTGCCAGCAGCTCGCAGTGGACAGCTTATGGCTACACCTTC; CDR3: CASSSQWTAYGYTF; V: TRBV7-9; size: -; D: -; J: TRBJ1-2
DNA: TGCGCCAGCAGGGCAGGACATAGGGTGAAATACTCCTACGAGCAGTACTTC; CDR3: CASRAGHRVKYSYEQYF; V: TRBV10-1; size: once; D: -; J: TRBJ2-7
DNA: TGTGCCTGGAGGGACACACGGTCTAGCGGGGGGGCCTTCGGCGAGCAGTACTTC; CDR3: CAWRDTRSSGGAFGEQYF; V: TRBV30; size: -; D: TRBD2; J: TRBJ2-7
DNA: TGTGCCAGCAGATGGCAGAATGAAGCTTTCTTT; CDR3: CASRWQNEAFF; V: TRBV6-5; size: -; D: -; J: TRBJ1-1
DNA: TGTGCCAGCAGCTTAGGGATAGGGGTGCGCCTGAACACTGAAGCTTTCTTT; CDR3: CASSLGIGVRLNTEAFF; V: TRBV7-2; size: -; D: -; J: TRBJ1-1
DNA: TGTGCCAGCAGACCATCCAGGGGGACGAACACCGGGGAGCTGTTTTTT; CDR3: CASRPSRGTNTGELFF; V: TRBV5-6; size: -; D: TRBD1; J: TRBJ2-2
DNA: TGTGCCAGCAGCGTAGGGACTAGCGGGGGGCTGACAGATACGCAGTATTTT; CDR3: CASSVGTSGGLTDTQYF; V: TRBV9; size: -; D: TRBD2; J: TRBJ2-3
DNA: TGTGCCAGCAGTTCCCTGGAGACCCAGTACTTC; CDR3: CASSSLETQYF; V: TRBV6-5; size: -; D: -; J: TRBJ2-5
DNA: TGTGCCAGCAGCTTTAGAAACACCATATATTTT; CDR3: CASSFRNTIYF; V: TRBV12-3/TRBV12-4; size: -; D: -; J: TRBJ1-3
DNA: TGTGCCAGCAGAGTGGGACAGATGAACACTGAAGCTTTCTTT; CDR3: CASRVGQMNTEAFF; V: TRBV6-5; size: -; D: TRBD1; J: TRBJ1-1
DNA: TGCGCCAGCAGCCCCCAGACAGGTCCCTACGAGCAGTACTTC; CDR3: CASSPQTGPYEQYF; V: TRBV4-1; size: -; D: -; J: TRBJ2-7
DNA: TGCGCCAGCAGCCAAGAATGGCTAGCGGGGACTAGCACAGATACGCAGTATTTT; CDR3: CASSQEWLAGTSTDTQYF; V: TRBV4-3; size: -; D: TRBD2; J: TRBJ2-3
DNA: TGTGCCATCAGTGATGGCGGGGGGGCAACAGATACGCAGTATTTT; CDR3: CAISDGGGATDTQYF; V: TRBV10-3; size: -; D: TRBD2; J: TRBJ2-3
DNA: TGTGCCAGCAGTTACTCGATACCCGGTGAAAAACTGTTTTTT; CDR3: CASSYSIPGEKLFF; V: TRBV6-5; size: -; D: -; J: TRBJ1-4
DNA: TGTGCCAGCAGCCAAGGCGGCGCGGCCCAGCATTTT; CDR3: CASSQGGAAQHF; V: TRBV3-1/TRBV3-2; size: -; D: -; J: TRBJ1-5
DNA: TGTGCCAGCAGCTCAACCCCCGGGAACAGAAGGAGGGTCACTGAAGCTTTCTTT; CDR3: CASSSTPGNRRRVTEAFF; V: TRBV11-2; size: -; D: -; J: TRBJ1-1